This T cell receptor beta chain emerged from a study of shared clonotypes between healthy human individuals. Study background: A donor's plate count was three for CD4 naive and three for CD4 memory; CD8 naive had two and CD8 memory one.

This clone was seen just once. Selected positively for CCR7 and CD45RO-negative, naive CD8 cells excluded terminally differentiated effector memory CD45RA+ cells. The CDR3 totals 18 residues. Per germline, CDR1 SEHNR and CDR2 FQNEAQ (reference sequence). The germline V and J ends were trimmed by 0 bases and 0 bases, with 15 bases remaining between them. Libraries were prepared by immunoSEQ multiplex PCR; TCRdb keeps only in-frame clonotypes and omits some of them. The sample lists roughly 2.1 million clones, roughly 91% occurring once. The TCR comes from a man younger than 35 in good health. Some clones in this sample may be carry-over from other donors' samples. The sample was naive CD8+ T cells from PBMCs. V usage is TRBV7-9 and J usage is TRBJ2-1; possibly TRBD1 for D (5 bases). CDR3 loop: CASSLAPRAPLSYNEQFF. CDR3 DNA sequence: TGTGCCAGCAGCTTAGCGCCCAGGGCCCCCCTCTCCTACAATGAGCAGTTCTTC.